This T cell receptor beta chain derives from a study of control samples from healthy donors and cancer patients. Using immunoSEQ multiplex PCR, the repertoire was profiled, and TCRdb retains in-frame clones only, with some absent. Of roughly 24,000 clones in the sample, about 81% are singletons; the top ten hold about 25%. This clone was seen only once. There are 15 residues in the CDR3. This sequence originates from a man in his sixties with colorectal cancer. The chain is built from TRBV21-1 and TRBJ2-1; the table's D call of TRBD2 was not tested on the DNA. TRBV21-1 is classified as a pseudogene. What was sequenced was PBMCs. The CDR3 sequence is CASSKGRGGPNEQFF. The CDR3 DNA reads TGTGCCAGCAGCAAAGGTCGGGGGGGCCCTAATGAGCAGTTCTTC.